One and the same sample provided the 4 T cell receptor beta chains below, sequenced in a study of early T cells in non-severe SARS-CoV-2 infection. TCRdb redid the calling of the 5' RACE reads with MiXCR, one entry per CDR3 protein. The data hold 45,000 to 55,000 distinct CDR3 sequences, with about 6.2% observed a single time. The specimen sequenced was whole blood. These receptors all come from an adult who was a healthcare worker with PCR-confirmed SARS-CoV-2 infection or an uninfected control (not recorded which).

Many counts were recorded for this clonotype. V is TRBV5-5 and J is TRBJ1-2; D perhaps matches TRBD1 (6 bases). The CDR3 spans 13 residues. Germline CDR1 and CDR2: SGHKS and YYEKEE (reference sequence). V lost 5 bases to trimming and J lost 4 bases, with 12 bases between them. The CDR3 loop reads CASRPQGRYGYTF. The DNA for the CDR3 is TGTGCCAGCAGGCCACAGGGTCGCTATGGCTACACCTTC. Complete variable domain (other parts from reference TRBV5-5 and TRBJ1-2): DAGVTQSPTHLIKTRGQQVTLRCSPISGHKSVSWYQQVLGQGPQFIFQYYEKEERGRGNFPDRFSARQFPNYSSELNVNALLLGDSALYLCASRPQGRYGYTFGSGTRLTVV.

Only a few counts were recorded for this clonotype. As DNA, the CDR3 is TGTGCCAGCAGCTTATCGACAGAAAACATTCAGTACTTC. It translates to CASSLSTENIQYF. The chain carries TRBV7-9 and TRBJ2-4; tentative D call: TRBD1 (5 bases). Germline loops: CDR1 SEHNR, CDR2 FQNEAQ (reference sequence). This CDR3 comprises 13 residues. The V and J ends lost 2 bases and 5 bases respectively, with 7 bases between them.

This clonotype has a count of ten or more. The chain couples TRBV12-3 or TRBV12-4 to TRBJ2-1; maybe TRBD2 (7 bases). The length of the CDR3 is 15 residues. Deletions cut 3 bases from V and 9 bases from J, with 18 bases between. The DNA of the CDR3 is TGTGCCAGCAGTTTTAATGAGGGGGGGCTCGGTGAGCAGTTCTTC. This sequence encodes CASSFNEGGLGEQFF.

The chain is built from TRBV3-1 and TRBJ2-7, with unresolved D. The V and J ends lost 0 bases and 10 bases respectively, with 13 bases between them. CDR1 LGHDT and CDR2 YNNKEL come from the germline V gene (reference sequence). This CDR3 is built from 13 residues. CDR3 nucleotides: TGTGCCAGCAGCCAAGATCAGGTGGCATCACAGTACTTC. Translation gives CASSQDQVASQYF.